What follows are 16 T cell receptor beta chains derived from one specimen sequenced in a study of cytomegalovirus exposure and HLA in healthy donors. The PCR ran on 60 Vbeta and 13 Jbeta primers. Libraries were prepared by immunoSEQ multiplex PCR; TCRdb keeps only in-frame clonotypes and omits some of them. This sample has about 57,000 clones, with approximately 70% found just once. Sequencing input: PBMCs. The source of these receptors is a woman in her forties or fifties in good health and CMV-seronegative.

The chain recombines TRBV19 with TRBJ2-1, with TRBD2 identical over 8 bases. Germline V gene lookup returns CDR1 LNHDA and CDR2 SQIVND (reference sequence). CDR3 length: 15 residues. Trimming took 1 base from V and 6 from J; bases not matched to a gene: 5. The CDR3 DNA reads as TGTGCCAGTAGTATAGGCCCGGGGGGGCGCAATGAGCAGTTCTTC. This gives the protein CASSIGPGGRNEQFF.

The count of this clone is one. DNA of the CDR3: TGCGCCAGCGGATTCGGGAGTACTAGCACAGATACGCAGTATTTT. Its translation: CASGFGSTSTDTQYF. The chain couples TRBV5-1 to TRBJ2-3; D is possibly TRBD2 (6 bases). CDR3 length: 15 amino acids. The germline CDR1 and CDR2 sequences are SGHRS and YFSETQ. Deletions cut 7 bases from V and 0 bases from J, with 15 bases between. Based on the CDR3 plus reference TRBV5-1 and TRBJ2-3, the full variable domain is KAGVTQTPRYLIKTRGQQVTLSCSPISGHRSVSWYQQTPGQGLQFLFEYFSETQRNKGNFPGRFSGRQFSNSRSEMNVSTLELGDSALYLCASGFGSTSTDTQYFGPGTRLTVL.

The V gene is TRBV28, the J gene TRBJ2-1; 16 bases line up with TRBD2. With V trimmed by 6 bases and J by 4 bases, 3 bases remained unmatched. The CDR3 loop spans 16 amino acids. Germline V gene data show CDR1 as MDHEN and CDR2 as SYDVKM. The CDR3 nucleotides read TGTGCCAGCAGACTGGGACTAGCGGGAGGGTACAATGAGCAGTTCTTC. Translated: CASRLGLAGGYNEQFF.

This clone came up a few times. CDR3 sequence reads: CASSPTGVSNQPQHF. Here the CDR3 DNA reads TGTGCCAGCTCACCAACGGGAGTAAGCAATCAGCCCCAGCATTTT. This chain joins TRBV18 and TRBJ1-5; D remains unclear. The ends were cut back, 2 bases at V and 1 base at J, with 9 bases in the middle. The CDR3 contains 15 residues. Germline V gene data show CDR1 as KGHSH and CDR2 as LQKENI.

This chain links TRBV28 with TRBJ1-2; no firm D call. V dropped 6 bases and J dropped 2 bases, with 16 bases sitting between them. Per germline, CDR1 MDHEN and CDR2 SYDVKM. This CDR3 region has 15 residues. In DNA form, the CDR3 reads TGTGCCAGCAGGAGATCCCTGGGCACAAACTATGGCTACACCTTC. This codes for CASRRSLGTNYGYTF.

This clone was detected once. The genes are TRBV30 and TRBJ1-1, with 7 positions matching TRBD1. The CDR3 spans 11 residues. V dropped 5 bases and J dropped 8; count of bases not matched to a gene: 5. Germline CDR1 is GTSNPN and CDR2 is SVGIG (reference sequence). CDR3 loop: CAWGDRKEAFF. The CDR3 DNA reads TGTGCCTGGGGGGACAGAAAAGAAGCTTTCTTT. Combining the CDR3 with reference TRBV30 and TRBJ1-1 gives the whole variable domain SQTIHQWPATLVQPVGSPLSLECTVEGTSNPNLYWYRQAAGRGLQLLFYSVGIGQISSEVPQNLSASRPQDRQFILSSKKLLLSDSGFYLCAWGDRKEAFFGQGTRLTVV.

The sample holds one count of this clone. The chain couples TRBV30 to TRBJ2-5; 9 bases line up with TRBD2. V shed 3 bases and J 5 bases; nucleotides not matched to a gene: 7. Germline lookup yields CDR1 GTSNPN and CDR2 SVGIG (reference sequence). This CDR3 is built from 14 residues. As DNA, the CDR3 is TGTGCCTGGAGCTTAGCGGGAGAGGTGGAGACCCAGTACTTC. Residues: CAWSLAGEVETQYF.

The chain carries TRBV5-4 and TRBJ2-5, with TRBD2 matching over 14 bases. V trimming: 5 bases; J trimming: 1 base; junction bases outside the gene matches: 7. CDR1 is SGHNT and CDR2 is YYREEE in the germline V gene (reference sequence). The CDR3 has 17 residues. In nucleotides, the CDR3 is TGTGCCAGCAGACCAGACGGACTAGCGGGGGGCCAAGAGACCCAGTACTTC. The encoded protein is CASRPDGLAGGQETQYF.

The rearrangement links TRBV28 to TRBJ1-2; 7 nucleotides line up with TRBD1. V was pared by 7 bases and J by 3 bases, with 8 bases of the junction left unmatched. CDR3 length equals 14 residues. The germline gives CDR1 MDHEN, CDR2 SYDVKM. CDR3 residues: CASKGGGRDYGYTF. Here the CDR3 DNA reads TGTGCCAGCAAAGGGGGCGGGAGGGACTATGGCTACACCTTC.

The table lists this clone with a few counts. This chain connects TRBV6-1 to TRBJ1-5; tentative D call: TRBD1 (5 bases). The length of the CDR3 is 17 residues. V was shortened by 4 bases and J by 1 base, with 17 bases between the two germline ends. Germline V gene sequence: CDR1 MNHNS, CDR2 SASEGT. The chain's CDR3 is CASSGTGVLGSNQPQHF. The CDR3, as DNA: TGTGCCAGCAGTGGGACGGGGGTCCTGGGAAGCAATCAGCCCCAGCATTTT.

The chain uses TRBV6-6 and TRBJ1-1, with 9 bases that match TRBD1. The CDR3 is 14 residues long. V shed 9 bases and J 5 bases; nucleotides not matched to a gene: 10. Germline CDR1 is MNHNY and CDR2 is SVGAGI (reference sequence). The CDR3 loop is CASIRGQGGTEAFF. Here the CDR3 DNA reads TGTGCCAGTATTAGGGGACAGGGAGGAACTGAAGCTTTCTTT.

The rearrangement joins TRBV4-2 to TRBJ1-3; D is unresolved. The CDR3 totals 15 residues. V lost 0 bases and J 4 bases, leaving 10 bases between the germline ends. Germline V gene data show CDR1 as LGHNA and CDR2 as YNFKEQ. CDR3: CASSQERSRGNTIYF. In DNA, the CDR3 is TGTGCCAGCAGCCAAGAACGGTCGAGGGGAAACACCATATATTTT.

The chain employs TRBV10-3 and TRBJ2-3; 15 bases line up with TRBD2. CDR1 ENHRY and CDR2 SYGVKD come from the germline V gene. The CDR3 contains 18 residues. J was trimmed by 1 base and V by 6 bases; bases with no gene match: 8. CDR3: CAISGLAGGRGGTDTQYF. The DNA of the CDR3 is TGTGCCATCAGCGGACTAGCGGGAGGGCGGGGGGGCACAGATACGCAGTATTTT.

The chain links TRBV28 to TRBJ2-1; 7 bases align to TRBD2. Unmatched junction bases numbered 10, after V lost 5 bases and J lost 3 bases. CDR3 length: 16 residues. Germline-derived CDR1 and CDR2 are MDHEN and SYDVKM. The CDR3 region has the DNA TGTGCCAGCAGTCCGGTGGGAGGGAGGGTCTACAATGAGCAGTTCTTC. This codes for CASSPVGGRVYNEQFF.

The chain is built from TRBV29-1 and TRBJ1-1, with 8 bases aligning to TRBD1. J lost 8 bases, V lost 5 bases, and 10 bases had no gene match. This CDR3 spans 13 amino acids. The germline V gene has CDR1 SQVTM and CDR2 ANQGSEA. Here the CDR3 DNA reads TGCAGCGTTTTCCGCCCGAGGGACAGGGAAGCTTTCTTT. It translates to CSVFRPRDREAFF.

The rearrangement uses TRBV2 and TRBJ1-6; D ambiguous. The CDR3 sequence is 12 residues long. V gave up 6 bases and J gave up 7 bases, with 7 bases separating them. In germline, CDR1 is SNHLY, CDR2 FYNNEI. The CDR3 reads CASRLLNSPLHF. CDR3 sequence (DNA): TGTGCCAGCAGGCTGCTAAATTCACCCCTCCACTTT.